This note documents a single T cell receptor beta chain sequence. Its matching antigen is unknown. The CDR3 is made up of 15 amino acids. Deletions cut 4 bases from V and 8 bases from J, with 20 bases between. Germline CDR1 and CDR2: MDHEN and SYDVKM. This sample was included in a study of cytomegalovirus exposure and HLA in healthy donors. Study-wide findings and caveats: In a later analysis, most CMV-associated TCR beta chains appeared HLA-restricted.

It was with 60 Vbeta and 13 Jbeta primers that the PCR ran. TCRdb keeps only in-frame clones here, not all; method: immunoSEQ multiplex PCR. The table lists around 180,000 clones, 80% to 90% of them singletons. Sequenced input: PBMCs. This TCR came from a male donor in good health and CMV-seronegative. The chain joins TRBV28 to TRBJ1-2, with D unclear. CDR3 DNA sequence: TGTGCCAGCAGTTCTGACTTATTCCAAAACCGGGGCTACACCTTC. It yields the protein CASSSDLFQNRGYTF.